These 14 T cell receptor beta chains share one sample of origin, sequenced in a study of blood T cell repertoires in COVID-19. Here immunoSEQ multiplex PCR was the method, and the copy in TCRdb shows in-frame clones only, minus some. The table lists fewer than 350,000 clones, roughly 79% of them singletons. Sequencing was performed on peripheral blood. Receptor source: a woman aged 60-70 years with active or convalescent COVID-19.

J is TRBJ1-5 and V is TRBV9; a possible D gene is TRBD1 (5 bases). From germline, CDR1 is SGDLS and CDR2 YYNGEE. Trimming cost V 0 bases and J 7 bases, with 11 bases left between them. The length of the CDR3 is 14 residues. This CDR3 reads CASSVEGGGQPQHF. The CDR3 region has the DNA TGTGCCAGCAGCGTAGAGGGTGGGGGGCAGCCCCAGCATTTT.

The CDR3 is CASSFGPSGGDGGELFF. The CDR3 bases are TGTGCCAGCAGCTTTGGGCCCAGCGGGGGCGATGGCGGGGAGCTGTTTTTT. This sequence joins TRBV7-8 and TRBJ2-2; TRBD2 matches 8 bases. V shed 3 bases and J 7 bases; nucleotides not matched to a gene: 13. The CDR3 totals 17 residues. Germline V gene lookup returns CDR1 SGHVS and CDR2 FQNEAQ. Based on the CDR3 plus reference TRBV7-8 and TRBJ2-2, the full variable domain is GAGVSQSPRYKVAKRGQDVALRCDPISGHVSLFWYQQALGQGPEFLTYFQNEAQLDKSGLPSDRFFAERPEGSVSTLKIQRTQQEDSAVYLCASSFGPSGGDGGELFFGEGSRLTVL.

The genes are TRBV7-3 and TRBJ2-1, with 11 bases fitting TRBD2. Trimming removed 4 bases from V and 8 bases from J; junction bases left unmatched: 4. Per germline, CDR1 SGHTA and CDR2 FQGTGA. CDR3 length: 14 residues. CDR3 sequence reads: CASSSIAGGHEQFF. In DNA form, the CDR3 reads TGTGCCAGCAGCTCGATAGCGGGGGGGCATGAGCAGTTCTTC.

The chain links TRBV10-3 to TRBJ1-4; D might be TRBD1 (6 bases). The V gene lost 6 bases and the J gene lost 3 bases, with 17 bases spanning the gap. CDR1 and CDR2 (germline): ENHRY, SYGVKD. CDR3 length: 16 amino acids. The CDR3 DNA reads TGTGCCATCAGCCTGACGGGGGGCGCGGCTAATGAAAAACTGTTTTTT. Translated: CAISLTGGAANEKLFF.

The chain joins TRBV3-1 (or the pseudogene TRBV3-2) to TRBJ2-4; 8 bases match TRBD1. CDR1 is LGHDT and CDR2 is YNNKEL in the germline V gene (reference sequence). The CDR3 is 15 amino acids. V lost 3 bases to trimming and J lost 8 bases; unmatched junction nucleotides: 9. The CDR3 spells CASSQGQGAGYIQYF. The CDR3 region has the DNA TGTGCCAGCAGCCAGGGGCAGGGGGCTGGATACATTCAGTACTTC.

V is TRBV6-6 and J is TRBJ2-7; TRBD2 agrees at 8 bases. The CDR3 length is 16 residues. Per germline, CDR1 MNHNY and CDR2 SVGAGI (reference sequence). The V segment lost 5 bases and the J segment 0 bases; nucleotides outside the gene matches: 9. The CDR3 DNA sequence: TGTGCCAGCAGTCTAACGATAGCGGGGAGCTCCTACGAGCAGTACTTC. Its protein is CASSLTIAGSSYEQYF.

The chain joins TRBV4-3 to TRBJ2-2; 9 nucleotides match TRBD1. Germline CDR1 reads LGHNA; CDR2 reads YSLEER. The CDR3 totals 14 residues. V shed 4 bases, J shed 6 bases, and the junction held 3 bases outside the gene matches. The CDR3 reads CASSPGTGPGELFF. The CDR3 nucleotides are TGCGCCAGCAGCCCTGGGACAGGGCCCGGGGAGCTGTTTTTT.

V and J are TRBV7-9 and TRBJ1-6, with a possible D match to TRBD1 (6 bases). Trimming stripped 3 bases from V and 10 bases from J, with 19 bases between. Germline lookup yields CDR1 SEHNR and CDR2 FQNEAQ (reference sequence). CDR3 length equals 16 residues. The CDR3 loop is CASSLTRATGRSPLHF. DNA of the CDR3: TGTGCCAGCAGCTTGACGCGTGCCACAGGGCGCTCACCCCTCCACTTT.

This clone occurred a few times. The J gene is TRBJ2-2, the V gene TRBV27, with a tentative D call TRBD1 (6 bases). The CDR3 covers 15 residues. V was shortened by 4 bases and J by 1 base, with 10 bases between the two germline ends. CDR1 is MNHEY, CDR2 SMNVEV, per germline (reference sequence). The CDR3 is CASSYSTGNTGELFF. CDR3 in DNA: TGTGCCAGCAGTTACTCGACAGGGAACACCGGGGAGCTGTTTTTT.

The chain recombines TRBV6-5 with TRBJ1-2; D uncertain. The CDR3 has 13 amino acids. The V and J ends lost 0 bases and 8 bases respectively, with 10 bases between them. Germline assignment: CDR1 MNHEY and CDR2 SVGAGI. DNA of the CDR3: TGTGCCAGCAGTTACTCGGATGGCGGCGGCTACACCTTC. Encoded protein: CASSYSDGGGYTF.

V is TRBV3-1 (or the pseudogene TRBV3-2) and J is TRBJ2-4; 8 nucleotides align to TRBD1. This CDR3 is 15 amino acids long. The V gene's germline CDR1 is LGHDT and CDR2 YNNKEL (reference sequence). The V and J ends lost 6 bases and 0 bases, in that order; junction bases with no gene match: 4. Here the CDR3 reads CASSDRGRAKNIQYF. CDR3 coding DNA: TGTGCCAGCAGTGACAGGGGTCGAGCCAAAAACATTCAGTACTTC.

The V call is TRBV11-3, the J call TRBJ2-3, with D tentatively TRBD1 (6 bases). Per germline, CDR1 SGHNT and CDR2 YENEEA. Trimming cost V 0 bases and J 3 bases, with 16 bases left between them. The CDR3 is 17 amino acids. The CDR3 is CASSLDSGGVGTDTQYF. CDR3 bases: TGTGCCAGCAGCTTAGATAGTGGGGGCGTCGGAACAGATACGCAGTATTTT.

This rearrangement joins TRBV14 to TRBJ1-1; 9 nucleotides line up with TRBD1. V was clipped by 0 bases and J by 6 bases; unmatched bases: 8. The germline CDR1 and CDR2 sequences are SGHDN and FVKESK. CDR3 size: 16 residues. The CDR3 DNA sequence: TGTGCCAGCAGCCAAGACGTGGGGACAGGGAGCGCTGAAGCTTTCTTT. Translated: CASSQDVGTGSAEAFF.

This clone was seen more than once but under ten times. V is TRBV7-7 and J is TRBJ2-5; 7 nucleotides agree with TRBD1. The J segment lost 1 base and the V segment lost 1 base, leaving 3 bases of the junction unmatched. Germline V lookup: CDR1 SSHAT, CDR2 FNYEAQ (reference sequence). The CDR3 is made up of 15 amino acids. The CDR3 reads CASSLGQGLQETQYF. As DNA, the CDR3 is TGTGCCAGCAGCTTAGGACAGGGCCTCCAAGAGACCCAGTACTTC.